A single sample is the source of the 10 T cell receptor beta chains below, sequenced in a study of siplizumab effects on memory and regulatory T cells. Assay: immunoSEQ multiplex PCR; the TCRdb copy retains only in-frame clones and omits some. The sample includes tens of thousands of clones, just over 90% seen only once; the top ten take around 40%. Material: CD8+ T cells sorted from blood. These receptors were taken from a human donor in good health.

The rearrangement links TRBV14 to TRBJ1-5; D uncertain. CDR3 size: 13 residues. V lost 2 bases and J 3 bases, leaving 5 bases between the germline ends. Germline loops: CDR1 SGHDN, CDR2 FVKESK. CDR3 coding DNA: TGTGCCAGCAGCCAATTTGACAATCAGCCCCAGCATTTT. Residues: CASSQFDNQPQHF. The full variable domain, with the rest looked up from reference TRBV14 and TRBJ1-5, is EAGVTQFPSHSVIEKGQTVTLRCDPISGHDNLYWYRRVMGKEIKFLLHFVKESKQDESGMPNNRFLAERTGGTYSTLKVQPAELEDSGVYFCASSQFDNQPQHFGDGTRLSIL.

The CDR3 sequence: CASSFHGSSYEQYF. DNA for the CDR3: TGTGCCAGCAGTTTTCACGGGAGCTCCTACGAGCAGTACTTC. The chain carries TRBV28 and TRBJ2-7, with D possibly being TRBD2 (6 bases). The length of the CDR3 is 14 residues. Per germline, CDR1 MDHEN and CDR2 SYDVKM. With 3 bases removed from V and 0 bases from J, the gap between germline ends came to 9 bases.

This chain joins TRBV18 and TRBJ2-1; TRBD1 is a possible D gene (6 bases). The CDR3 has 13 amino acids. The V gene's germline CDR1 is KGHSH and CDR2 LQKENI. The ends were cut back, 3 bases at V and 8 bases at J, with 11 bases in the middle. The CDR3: CASSPGTLHEQFF. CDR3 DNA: TGTGCCAGCTCACCGGGGACACTACATGAGCAGTTCTTC.

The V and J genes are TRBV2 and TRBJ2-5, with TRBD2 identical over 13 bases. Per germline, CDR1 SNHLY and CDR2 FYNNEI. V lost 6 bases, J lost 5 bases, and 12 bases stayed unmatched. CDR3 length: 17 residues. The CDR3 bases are TGTGCCAGCAGAACTGGGACTAGCGGGATGCTTTGGGAGACCCAGTACTTC. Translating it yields CASRTGTSGMLWETQYF.

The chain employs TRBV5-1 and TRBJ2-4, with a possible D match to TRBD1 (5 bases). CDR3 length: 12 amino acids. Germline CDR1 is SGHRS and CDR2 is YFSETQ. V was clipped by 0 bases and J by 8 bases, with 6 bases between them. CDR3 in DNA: TGCGCCAGCAGCTTGGAAGGGGACATTCAGTACTTC. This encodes CASSLEGDIQYF.

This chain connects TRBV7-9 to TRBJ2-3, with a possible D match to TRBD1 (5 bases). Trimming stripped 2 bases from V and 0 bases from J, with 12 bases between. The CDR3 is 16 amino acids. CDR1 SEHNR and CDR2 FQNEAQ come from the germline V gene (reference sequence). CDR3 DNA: TGTGCCAGCAGCTTAAACCGAGGACATAGCACAGATACGCAGTATTTT. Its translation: CASSLNRGHSTDTQYF.

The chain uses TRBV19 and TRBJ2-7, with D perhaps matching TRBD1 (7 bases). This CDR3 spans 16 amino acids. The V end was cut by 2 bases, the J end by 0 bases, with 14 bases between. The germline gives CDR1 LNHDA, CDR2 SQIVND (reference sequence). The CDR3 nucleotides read TGTGCCAGTAGTATACTGGCAGGGGGGAGCTCCTACGAGCAGTACTTC. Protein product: CASSILAGGSSYEQYF.

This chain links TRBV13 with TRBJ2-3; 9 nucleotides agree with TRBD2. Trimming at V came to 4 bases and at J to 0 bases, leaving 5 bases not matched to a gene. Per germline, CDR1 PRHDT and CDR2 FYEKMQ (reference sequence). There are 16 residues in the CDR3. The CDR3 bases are TGTGCCAGCAGCTCTCTAGCGGGAACTAGCACAGATACGCAGTATTTT. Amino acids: CASSSLAGTSTDTQYF.

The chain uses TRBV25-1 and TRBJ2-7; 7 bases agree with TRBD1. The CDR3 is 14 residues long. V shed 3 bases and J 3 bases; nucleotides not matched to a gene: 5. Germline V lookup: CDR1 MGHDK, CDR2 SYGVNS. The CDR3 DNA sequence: TGTGCCAGCAGTGAGGACAGGACAGGCTACGAGCAGTACTTC. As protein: CASSEDRTGYEQYF.

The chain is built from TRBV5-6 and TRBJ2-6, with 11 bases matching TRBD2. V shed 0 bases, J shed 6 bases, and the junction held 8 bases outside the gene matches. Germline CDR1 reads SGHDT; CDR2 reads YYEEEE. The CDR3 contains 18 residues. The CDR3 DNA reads TGTGCCAGCAGCTTGGGACTAGCGGGACCCTTCGAGGCCAACGTCCTGACTTTC. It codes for CASSLGLAGPFEANVLTF. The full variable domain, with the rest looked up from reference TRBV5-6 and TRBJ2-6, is DAGVTQSPTHLIKTRGQQVTLRCSPKSGHDTVSWYQQALGQGPQFIFQYYEEEERQRGNFPDRFSGHQFPNYSSELNVNALLLGDSALYLCASSLGLAGPFEANVLTFGAGSRLTVL.